This T cell receptor beta chain is drawn from a study of CD8+ T cells in alopecia areata. This CDR3 is built from 14 residues. CDR1 and CDR2 from the germline V gene are SQVTM and ANQGSEA. Between the trimmed V and J ends, which lost 4 bases and 5 bases, there was a span of 17 bases. The study's findings and limits: Lesional scalp displayed greater clonality than normal scalp, most notably in alopecia totalis/universalis. Patients shared TCRs less clearly than mice did, possibly owing to HLA.

It was from alopecia areata patients that lesional scalp punch biopsies and peripheral blood were collected. Points on this clone: Its matching antigen is unknown.

cDNA reverse transcribed from extracted RNA served as the sequencing template. Some clones are missing from TCRdb's copy, which holds only in-frame ones; the method was immunoSEQ multiplex PCR. The sample carries 50,000 to 80,000 clones, around 44% recorded once. This chain links TRBV29-1 with TRBJ1-1; D gene uncertain. The sample consisted of NKG2D-low CD8+ T cells sorted from blood. The sequence derives from a human donor with alopecia areata. CDR3 residues: CSVALAELGTEAFF. The CDR3 region has the DNA TGCAGCGTTGCTCTGGCTGAACTCGGTACTGAAGCTTTCTTT.